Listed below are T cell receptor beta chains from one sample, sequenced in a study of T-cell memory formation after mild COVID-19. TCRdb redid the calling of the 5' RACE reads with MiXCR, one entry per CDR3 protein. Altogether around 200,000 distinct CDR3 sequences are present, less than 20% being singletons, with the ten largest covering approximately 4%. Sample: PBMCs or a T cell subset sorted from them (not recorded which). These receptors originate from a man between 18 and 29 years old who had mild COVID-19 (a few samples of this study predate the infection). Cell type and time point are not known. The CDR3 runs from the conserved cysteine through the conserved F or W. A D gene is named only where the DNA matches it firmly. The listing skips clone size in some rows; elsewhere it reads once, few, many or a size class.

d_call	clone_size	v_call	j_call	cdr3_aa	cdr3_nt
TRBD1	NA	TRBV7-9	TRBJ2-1	CASSEDRLNEQFF	TGTGCCAGCAGCGAGGACAGGCTCAATGAGCAGTTCTTC
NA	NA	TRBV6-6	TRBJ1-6	CASRNTGTANSPLHF	TGTGCCAGCAGAAATACCGGGACGGCAAATTCACCCCTCCACTTT
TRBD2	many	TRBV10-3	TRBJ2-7	CAIRTGGSYEQYF	TGTGCCATCAGGACGGGGGGCTCCTACGAGCAGTACTTC
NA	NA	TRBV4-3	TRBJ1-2	CASSQGPGGGGYTF	TGCGCCAGCAGCCAAGGACCCGGGGGGGGAGGCTACACCTTC
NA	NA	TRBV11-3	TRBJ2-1	CASSLAGVRGEQFF	TGTGCCAGCAGCTTAGCGGGGGTCAGAGGCGAGCAGTTCTTC
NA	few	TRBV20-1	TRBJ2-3	CSGAESSTDTQYF	TGCAGCGGCGCAGAGTCTAGCACAGATACGCAGTATTTT
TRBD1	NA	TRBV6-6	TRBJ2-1	CASSPGGAGPYNEQFF	TGTGCCAGCAGTCCAGGGGGCGCAGGGCCCTACAATGAGCAGTTCTTC
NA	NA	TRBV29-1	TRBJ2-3	CSVGKGPTDTQYF	TGCAGCGTTGGAAAGGGGCCGACAGATACGCAGTATTTT
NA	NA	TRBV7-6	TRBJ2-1	CASSLVATTSSGEQFF	TGTGCCAGCAGCTTAGTCGCAACTACTAGCTCGGGTGAGCAGTTCTTC
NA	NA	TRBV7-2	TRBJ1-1	CASREGWSHTEAFF	TGTGCCAGCAGGGAAGGATGGAGTCACACTGAAGCTTTCTTT
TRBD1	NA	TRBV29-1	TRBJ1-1	CSVSYFRGRRPTEAFF	TGCAGCGTTTCATATTTTAGGGGGCGCCGACCCACTGAAGCTTTCTTT
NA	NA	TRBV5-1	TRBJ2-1	CASSIQGFEQFF	TGCGCCAGCAGCATACAGGGATTCGAGCAGTTCTTC
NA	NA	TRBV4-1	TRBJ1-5	CASSQLENNQPQHF	TGCGCCAGCAGCCAATTGGAGAACAATCAGCCCCAGCATTTT
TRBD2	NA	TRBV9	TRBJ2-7	CASSMGLAGSYEQYF	TGTGCCAGCAGCATGGGACTAGCGGGGTCCTACGAGCAGTACTTC
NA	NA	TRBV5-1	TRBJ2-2	CASSLAYTNTGELFF	TGCGCCAGCAGCTTGGCTTACACCAACACCGGGGAGCTGTTTTTT
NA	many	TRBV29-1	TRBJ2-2	CSVRSGLANTGELFF	TGCAGCGTTCGAAGCGGACTCGCGAACACCGGGGAGCTGTTTTTT
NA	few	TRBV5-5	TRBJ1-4	CASSLDVFTNEKLFF	TGTGCCAGCAGCTTGGACGTTTTCACTAATGAAAAACTGTTTTTT
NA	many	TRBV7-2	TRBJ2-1	CASDPRGGVVNEQFF	TGTGCCAGCGACCCGAGGGGGGGCGTTGTCAATGAGCAGTTCTTC
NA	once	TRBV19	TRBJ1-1	CASTVPGSLNTEAFF	TGTGCCAGTACCGTACCGGGCAGCTTGAACACTGAAGCTTTCTTT
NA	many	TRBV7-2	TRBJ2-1	CASSLGPRLGEQFF	TGTGCCAGCAGCTTAGGGCCCCGGTTGGGTGAGCAGTTCTTC
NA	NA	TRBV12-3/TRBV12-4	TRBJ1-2	CASSSEGGYTF	TGTGCCAGCAGTTCGGAAGGGGGCTACACCTTC
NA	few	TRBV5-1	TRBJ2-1	CASRSVPDNEQFF	TGCGCCAGCAGATCAGTCCCGGACAATGAGCAGTTCTTC
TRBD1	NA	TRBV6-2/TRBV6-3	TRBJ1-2	CATTYSDRERSNYGYTF	TGTGCCACCACCTACTCGGACAGGGAGCGATCTAACTATGGCTACACCTTC
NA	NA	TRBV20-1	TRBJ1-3	CSAGGASQNTIYF	TGCAGTGCCGGGGGGGCCAGTCAGAACACCATATATTTT
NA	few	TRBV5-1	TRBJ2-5	CASSLVGTREETQYF	TGCGCCAGCAGCTTGGTCGGTACAAGGGAAGAGACCCAGTACTTC
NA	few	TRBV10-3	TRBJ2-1	CAIQGGVEQFF	TGTGCCATCCAGGGCGGGGTCGAGCAGTTCTTC
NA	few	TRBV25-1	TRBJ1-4	CASSHPSGGNEKLFF	TGTGCCAGCAGCCACCCCAGCGGGGGAAATGAAAAACTGTTTTTT
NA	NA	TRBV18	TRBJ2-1	CASSAQGGSYNEQFF	TGTGCCAGCTCAGCACAGGGTGGCTCCTACAATGAGCAGTTCTTC
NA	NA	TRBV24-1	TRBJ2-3	CATSDPGRSADTQYF	TGTGCCACCAGTGACCCTGGGAGGTCGGCAGATACGCAGTATTTT
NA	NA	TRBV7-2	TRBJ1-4	CASSPSMGNEKLFF	TGTGCCAGCAGCCCTTCGATGGGGAATGAAAAACTGTTTTTT
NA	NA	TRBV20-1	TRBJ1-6	CSANRAMQLNSPLHF	TGCAGTGCTAACAGGGCCATGCAACTTAATTCACCCCTCCACTTT
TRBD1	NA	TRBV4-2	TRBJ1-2	CASSRTAGGSTYGYTF	TGTGCCAGCAGCCGGACGGCAGGGGGGAGTACCTATGGCTACACCTTC
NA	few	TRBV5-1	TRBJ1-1	CASSLHGITEAFF	TGCGCCAGCAGCTTGCACGGGATAACTGAAGCTTTCTTT
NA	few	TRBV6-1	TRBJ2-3	CASRMGQSTDTQYF	TGTGCCAGCAGGATGGGACAAAGCACAGATACGCAGTATTTT
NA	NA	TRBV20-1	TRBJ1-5	CSARDRTFHGSNQPQHF	TGCAGTGCTAGAGATAGAACCTTCCATGGGAGCAATCAGCCCCAGCATTTT
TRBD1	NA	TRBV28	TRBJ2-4	CASSLGTGYSYF	TGTGCCAGCAGTTTAGGGACAGGGTATTCGTACTTC
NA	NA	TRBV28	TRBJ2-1	CASSWDHYNEQFF	TGTGCCAGCAGTTGGGACCATTACAATGAGCAGTTCTTC
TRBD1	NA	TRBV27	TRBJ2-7	CASSDSRGFEQYF	TGTGCCAGCAGTGATAGCAGGGGGTTCGAGCAGTACTTC
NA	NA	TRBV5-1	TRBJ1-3	CASRPTGSSGNTIYF	TGCGCCAGCCGCCCTACAGGCAGCTCTGGAAACACCATATATTTT
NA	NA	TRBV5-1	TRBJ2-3	CASSLEGRGTDTQYF	TGCGCCAGCAGCTTGGAGGGCCGGGGCACAGATACGCAGTATTTT
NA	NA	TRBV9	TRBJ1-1	CASSGGEGTEAFF	TGTGCCAGCAGCGGTGGGGAAGGCACTGAAGCTTTCTTT
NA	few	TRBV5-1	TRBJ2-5	CASNDSGGETQYF	TGCGCCAGTAACGACAGCGGAGGGGAGACCCAGTACTTC
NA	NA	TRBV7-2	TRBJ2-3	CASSQPPGTFADTQYF	TGTGCCAGCTCCCAGCCCCCGGGTACCTTCGCAGATACGCAGTATTTT
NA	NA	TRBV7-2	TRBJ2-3	CASSLEPPPTDTQYF	TGTGCCAGCAGCTTAGAACCTCCCCCCACAGATACGCAGTATTTT
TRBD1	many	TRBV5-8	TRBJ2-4	CASSPRTGKLAKNIQYF	TGTGCCAGCAGCCCAAGGACAGGAAAACTAGCCAAAAACATTCAGTACTTC
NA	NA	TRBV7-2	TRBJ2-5	CASSVPVTQYF	TGTGCCAGCAGCGTCCCTGTGACCCAGTACTTC
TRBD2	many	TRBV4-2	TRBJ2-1	CASSQEAGGGHNEQFF	TGTGCCAGCAGCCAAGAAGCGGGGGGAGGTCACAATGAGCAGTTCTTC
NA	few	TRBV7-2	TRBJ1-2	CASSFGYGGGYTF	TGTGCCAGCAGCTTCGGGTACGGGGGTGGCTACACCTTC
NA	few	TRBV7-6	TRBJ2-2	CASNPVSGKTGELFF	TGTGCCAGCAACCCAGTATCAGGGAAAACCGGGGAGCTGTTTTTT
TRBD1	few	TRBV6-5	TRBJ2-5	CASRLTGGAQYF	TGTGCCAGCAGGTTAACAGGGGGAGCCCAGTACTTC
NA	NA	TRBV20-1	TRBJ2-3	CSARGGSTNTDTQYF	TGCAGTGCTAGAGGCGGATCGACTAACACAGATACGCAGTATTTT
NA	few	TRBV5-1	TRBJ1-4	CASSLRTVTATNEKLFF	TGCGCCAGCAGCTTAAGGACAGTTACTGCAACTAATGAAAAACTGTTTTTT
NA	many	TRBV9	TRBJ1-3	CASSVFGLGNTIYF	TGTGCCAGCAGCGTCTTCGGGCTCGGAAACACCATATATTTT
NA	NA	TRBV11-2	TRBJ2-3	CASSTRVDTQYF	TGTGCCAGCAGCACAAGAGTGGATACGCAGTATTTT
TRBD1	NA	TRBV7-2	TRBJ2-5	CASSKLDRVGETQYF	TGTGCCAGCAGCAAATTGGACAGGGTAGGCGAGACCCAGTACTTC